This T cell receptor beta chain was profiled in a study of T cells expressing NK-cell markers. Study-level results: CD8+ T cells in six donors included dominant NKG2C+ clonotypes at about 1.0-8%.

Worth noting for this clonotype: What it binds is not known.

TCRdb re-called the 5' RACE reads and shows each CDR3 protein once, DNA omitted. Its clone listing holds roughly 120,000 distinct CDR3 sequences. Looked up from germline, CDR1 is LGHDT and CDR2 is YNNKEL (reference sequence). This CDR3 has 18 residues. Sequencing used blood T cells: a sorted CD56 or NKG2C T cell subset, CD4+ or CD8+ T cells, or bulk PBMC T cells (not recorded which). The clonotype comes from a woman between 18 and 69 years old in good health. This chain joins TRBV3-1 and TRBJ2-1; TCRdb picks TRBD2, but there is no DNA to check that call. CDR3 protein: CASSQGLAGVGSYNEQFF.